The sequence of this TCR beta chain was determined in a study of persistence of HIV-infected CD4 T cells. The wider study: Suppressive ART had lasted a median of about 8 years. Overall study results and limits: Antigen-responding cells were enriched for degenerate expanded CDR3beta sequences. CMV- and Gag-responding cells had lower TCRbeta richness than CD3/CD28-responding cells.

The stimulus was an HIV-1 Gag 15-mer peptide pool, 0.95 to 1 ug/peptide/mL. CD4+ T cells upregulating both CD40 ligand and CD69 were sorted as responding cells. CD8+ T cells were removed from PBMCs prior to stimulation. The libraries were made with immunoSEQ version 4 in survey mode. Data came from immunoSEQ multiplex PCR; TCRdb stores just in-frame clones and leaves some out. The repertoire holds more than 30,000 clones, with roughly 70% as singletons. A note on this clone: Its antigen is unknown.

The V end was cut by 1 base, the J end by 0 bases, with 8 bases between. CDR1 is LGHNA, CDR2 YNFKEQ, per germline. This CDR3 has 15 amino acids. This material consisted of CD4+ T cells sorted from PBMCs after roughly 18-hour stimulation, taken from a patient who received antiretroviral therapy. The sequence was obtained from an adult man with HIV who was CMV-seropositive. The rearrangement uses TRBV4-2 and TRBJ2-3; no firm D call. Here the CDR3 DNA reads TGTGCCAGCAGCCAAGTGTCCGGTAGCACAGATACGCAGTATTTT. This codes for CASSQVSGSTDTQYF.